The entry below describes one T cell receptor (beta chain). This sample was taken from a study of blood T cell repertoires in COVID-19. Across the study: Both acute and convalescent COVID-19 samples were obtained from the United States, Italy and Spain.

Data came from immunoSEQ multiplex PCR; TCRdb stores just in-frame clones and leaves some out. Of some 180,000 clones detected, more than 80% appear once; the ten largest clones hold about 6.3%. Sequencing was carried out using PBMCs or T cells enriched from blood (not recorded which). The sequence was collected from a man between 35 and 55 years old who had recovered from COVID-19.

CDR3 amino acids: CASSLGAGYEQYF. CDR3 in DNA: TGTGCCAGCAGCTTGGGGGCCGGCTACGAGCAGTACTTC. The chain has TRBV5-6 and TRBJ2-7; the D is unclear. V was pared by 0 bases and J by 3 bases, with 7 bases between. The length of the CDR3 is 13 residues. Germline V gives CDR1 SGHDT, CDR2 YYEEEE.